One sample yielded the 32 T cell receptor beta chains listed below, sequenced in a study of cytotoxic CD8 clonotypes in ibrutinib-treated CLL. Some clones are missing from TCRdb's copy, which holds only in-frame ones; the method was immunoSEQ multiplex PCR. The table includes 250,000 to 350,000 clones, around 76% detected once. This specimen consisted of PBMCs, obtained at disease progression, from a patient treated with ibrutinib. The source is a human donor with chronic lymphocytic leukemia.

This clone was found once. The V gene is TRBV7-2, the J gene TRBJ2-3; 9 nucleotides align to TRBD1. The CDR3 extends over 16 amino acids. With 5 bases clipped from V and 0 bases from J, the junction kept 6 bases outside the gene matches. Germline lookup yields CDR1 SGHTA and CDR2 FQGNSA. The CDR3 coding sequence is TGTGCCAGCAGCCCACAGGGGGCGCGGAGCACAGATACGCAGTATTTT. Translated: CASSPQGARSTDTQYF.

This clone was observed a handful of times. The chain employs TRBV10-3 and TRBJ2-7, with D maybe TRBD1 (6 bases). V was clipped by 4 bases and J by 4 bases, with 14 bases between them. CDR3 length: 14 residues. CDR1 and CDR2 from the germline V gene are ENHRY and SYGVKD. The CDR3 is CAISGRTELYEQYF. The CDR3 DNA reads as TGTGCCATCAGTGGGCGGACAGAGCTTTACGAGCAGTACTTC.

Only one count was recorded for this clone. CDR3 bases: TGTGCCAGCAGACGGGACGCCCGTAGCAATCAGCCCCAGCATTTT. Its protein is CASRRDARSNQPQHF. V usage is TRBV7-8 and J usage is TRBJ1-5; possibly TRBD1 for D (5 bases). The V end was cut by 6 bases, the J end by 0 bases, with 12 bases between. The germline gives CDR1 SGHVS, CDR2 FQNEAQ. The CDR3 covers 15 residues.

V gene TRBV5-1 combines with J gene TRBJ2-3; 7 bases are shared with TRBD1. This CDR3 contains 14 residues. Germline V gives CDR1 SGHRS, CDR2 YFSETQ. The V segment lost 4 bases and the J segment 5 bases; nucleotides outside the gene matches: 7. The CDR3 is CASSPSTGLDTQYF. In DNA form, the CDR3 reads TGCGCCAGCAGCCCGTCGACAGGGCTAGATACGCAGTATTTT.

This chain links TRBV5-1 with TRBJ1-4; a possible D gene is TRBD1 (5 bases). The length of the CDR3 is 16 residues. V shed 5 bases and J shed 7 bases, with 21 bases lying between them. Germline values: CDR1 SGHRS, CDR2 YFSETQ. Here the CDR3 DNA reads TGCGCCAGCAGTTCAACACCTCAGGGTCAAGGTGAAAAACTGTTTTTT. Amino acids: CASSSTPQGQGEKLFF. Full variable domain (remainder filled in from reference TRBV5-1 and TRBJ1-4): KAGVTQTPRYLIKTRGQQVTLSCSPISGHRSVSWYQQTPGQGLQFLFEYFSETQRNKGNFPGRFSGRQFSNSRSEMNVSTLELGDSALYLCASSSTPQGQGEKLFFGSGTQLSVL.

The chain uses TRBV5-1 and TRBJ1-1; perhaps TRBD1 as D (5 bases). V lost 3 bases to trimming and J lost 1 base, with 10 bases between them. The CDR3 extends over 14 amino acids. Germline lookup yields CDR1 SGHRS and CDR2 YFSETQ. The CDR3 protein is CASSSTTGNTEAFF. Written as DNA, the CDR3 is TGCGCCAGCAGCTCCACCACAGGGAACACTGAAGCTTTCTTT.

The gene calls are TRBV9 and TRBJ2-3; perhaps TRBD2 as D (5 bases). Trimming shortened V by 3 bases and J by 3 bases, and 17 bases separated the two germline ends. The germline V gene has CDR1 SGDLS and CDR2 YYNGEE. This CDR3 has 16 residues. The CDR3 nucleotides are TGTGCCAGCAGCGAACCCCGTGGGAGTTGGACAGATACGCAGTATTTT. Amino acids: CASSEPRGSWTDTQYF. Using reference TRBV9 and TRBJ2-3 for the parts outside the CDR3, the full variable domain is DSGVTQTPKHLITATGQRVTLRCSPRSGDLSVYWYQQSLDQGLQFLIQYYNGEERAKGNILERFSAQQFPDLHSELNLSSLELGDSALYFCASSEPRGSWTDTQYFGPGTRLTVL.

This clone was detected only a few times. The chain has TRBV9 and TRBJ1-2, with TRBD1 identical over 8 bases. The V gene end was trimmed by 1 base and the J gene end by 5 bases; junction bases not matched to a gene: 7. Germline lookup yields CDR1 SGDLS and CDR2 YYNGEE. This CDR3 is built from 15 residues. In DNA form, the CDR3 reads TGTGCCAGCAGCGTACAGGGGGCGTTAATGTATGGCTACACCTTC. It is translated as CASSVQGALMYGYTF. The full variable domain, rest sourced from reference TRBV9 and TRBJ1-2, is DSGVTQTPKHLITATGQRVTLRCSPRSGDLSVYWYQQSLDQGLQFLIQYYNGEERAKGNILERFSAQQFPDLHSELNLSSLELGDSALYFCASSVQGALMYGYTFGSGTRLTVV.

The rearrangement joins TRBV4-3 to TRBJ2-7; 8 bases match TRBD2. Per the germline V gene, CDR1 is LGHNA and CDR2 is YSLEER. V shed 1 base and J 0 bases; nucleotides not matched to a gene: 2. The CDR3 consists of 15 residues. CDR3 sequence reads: CASSQGLAGSYEQYF. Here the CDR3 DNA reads TGCGCCAGCAGCCAAGGGCTAGCGGGCTCCTACGAGCAGTACTTC.

CDR3 DNA: TGTGCCAGCAGCCCCCAGTCCGGGACAGGTTTCTACGAGCAGTACTTC. Protein product: CASSPQSGTGFYEQYF. The chain recombines TRBV7-9 with TRBJ2-7; 8 nucleotides line up with TRBD1. This CDR3 is built from 16 residues. Trimming took 5 bases from V and 3 from J; bases not matched to a gene: 12. Germline V lookup: CDR1 SEHNR, CDR2 FQNEAQ (reference sequence).

Here the CDR3 DNA reads TGTGCCATCAGTTCTACAGGTTATAGCAATCAGCCCCAGCATTTT. Its protein is CAISSTGYSNQPQHF. The chain carries TRBV10-3 and TRBJ1-5; perhaps TRBD1 as D (5 bases). Germline loops: CDR1 ENHRY, CDR2 SYGVKD. Trimming cost V 5 bases and J 0 bases, with 11 bases left between them. The CDR3 sequence is 15 residues long.

Here the CDR3 reads CASSPSGPVGTQYF. The CDR3 region has the DNA TGCGCCAGCAGTCCCTCTGGACCTGTGGGGACCCAGTACTTC. V is TRBV5-1 and J is TRBJ2-5; D is unclear. Trimming cost V 5 bases and J 7 bases, with 18 bases left between them. Looked up from germline, CDR1 is SGHRS and CDR2 is YFSETQ. The CDR3 consists of 14 residues. Drawing the rest from reference TRBV5-1 and TRBJ2-5, the complete variable domain is KAGVTQTPRYLIKTRGQQVTLSCSPISGHRSVSWYQQTPGQGLQFLFEYFSETQRNKGNFPGRFSGRQFSNSRSEMNVSTLELGDSALYLCASSPSGPVGTQYFGPGTRLLVL.

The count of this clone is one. This CDR3 is CASSQVGGTGNEQYF. In nucleotides, the CDR3 is TGCGCCAGCAGCCAAGTGGGTGGGACAGGGAACGAGCAGTACTTC. This sequence joins TRBV4-1 and TRBJ2-7, with 9 nucleotides matching TRBD1. Unmatched junction bases numbered 6, after V lost 1 base and J lost 5 bases. The CDR3 consists of 15 residues. Germline V gives CDR1 MGHRA, CDR2 YSYEKL.

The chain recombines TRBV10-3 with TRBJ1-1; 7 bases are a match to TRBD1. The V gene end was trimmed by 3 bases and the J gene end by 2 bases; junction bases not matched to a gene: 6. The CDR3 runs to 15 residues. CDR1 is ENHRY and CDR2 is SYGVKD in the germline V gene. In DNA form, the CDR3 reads TGTGCCATCAGTGACATACAGGGGCGCAACACTGAAGCTTTCTTT. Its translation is CAISDIQGRNTEAFF.

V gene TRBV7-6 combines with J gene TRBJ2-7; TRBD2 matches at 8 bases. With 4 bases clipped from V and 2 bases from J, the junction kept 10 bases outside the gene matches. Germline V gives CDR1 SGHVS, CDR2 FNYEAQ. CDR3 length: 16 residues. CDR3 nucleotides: TGTGCCAGCAGCTCCCAAGTGGCGCGGGAGGCCTACGAGCAGTACTTC. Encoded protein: CASSSQVAREAYEQYF.

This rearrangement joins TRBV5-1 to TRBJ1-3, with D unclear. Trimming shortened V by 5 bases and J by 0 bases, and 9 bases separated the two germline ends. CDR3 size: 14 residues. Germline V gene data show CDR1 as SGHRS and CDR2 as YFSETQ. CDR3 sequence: CASSPESSGNTIYF. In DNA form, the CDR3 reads TGCGCCAGCAGTCCTGAGAGCTCTGGAAACACCATATATTTT.

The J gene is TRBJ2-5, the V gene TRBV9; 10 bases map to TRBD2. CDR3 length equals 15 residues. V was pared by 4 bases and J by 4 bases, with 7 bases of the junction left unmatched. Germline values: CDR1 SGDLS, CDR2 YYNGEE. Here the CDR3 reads CASSYSGRAVETQYF. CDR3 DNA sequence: TGTGCCAGCAGCTACAGCGGGAGGGCGGTAGAGACCCAGTACTTC.

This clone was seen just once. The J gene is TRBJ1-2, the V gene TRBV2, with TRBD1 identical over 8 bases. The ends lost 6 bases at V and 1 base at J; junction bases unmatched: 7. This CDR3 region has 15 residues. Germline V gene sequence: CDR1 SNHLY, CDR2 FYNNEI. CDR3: CASRTDRGNNYGYTF. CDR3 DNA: TGTGCCAGCAGGACCGACAGGGGAAATAACTATGGCTACACCTTC.

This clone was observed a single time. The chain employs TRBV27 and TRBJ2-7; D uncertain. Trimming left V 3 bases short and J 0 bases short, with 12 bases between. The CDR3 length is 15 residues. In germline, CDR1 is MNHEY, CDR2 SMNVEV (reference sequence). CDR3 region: CASSLVVSSSYEQYF. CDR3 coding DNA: TGTGCCAGCAGTTTGGTGGTCTCGAGCTCCTACGAGCAGTACTTC.

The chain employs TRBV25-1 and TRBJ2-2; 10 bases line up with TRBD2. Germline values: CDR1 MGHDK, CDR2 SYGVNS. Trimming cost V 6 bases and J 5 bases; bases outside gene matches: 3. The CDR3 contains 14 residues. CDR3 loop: CASRRTSGTGELFF. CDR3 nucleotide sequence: TGTGCCAGCAGGCGGACTAGCGGTACCGGGGAGCTGTTTTTT.

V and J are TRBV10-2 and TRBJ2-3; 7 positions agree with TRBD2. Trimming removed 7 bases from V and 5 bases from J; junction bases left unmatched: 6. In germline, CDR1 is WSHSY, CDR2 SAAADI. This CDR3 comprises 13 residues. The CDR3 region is CASTGGFEDTQYF. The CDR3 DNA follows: TGCGCCAGCACCGGGGGGTTTGAAGATACGCAGTATTTT.

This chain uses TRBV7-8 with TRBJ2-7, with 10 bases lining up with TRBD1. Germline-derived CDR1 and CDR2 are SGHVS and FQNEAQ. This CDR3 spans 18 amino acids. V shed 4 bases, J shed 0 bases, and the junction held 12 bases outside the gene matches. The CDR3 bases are TGTGCCAGCAGCTATTACTCCTTCTGGGACAGGGGCTCCTACGAGCAGTACTTC. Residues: CASSYYSFWDRGSYEQYF.

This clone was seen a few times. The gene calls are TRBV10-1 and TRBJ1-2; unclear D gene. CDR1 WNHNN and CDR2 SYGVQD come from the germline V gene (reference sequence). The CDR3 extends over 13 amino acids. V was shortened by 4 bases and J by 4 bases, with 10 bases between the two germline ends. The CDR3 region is CASSAGLGYGYTF. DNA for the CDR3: TGCGCCAGCAGTGCTGGACTGGGCTATGGCTACACCTTC.

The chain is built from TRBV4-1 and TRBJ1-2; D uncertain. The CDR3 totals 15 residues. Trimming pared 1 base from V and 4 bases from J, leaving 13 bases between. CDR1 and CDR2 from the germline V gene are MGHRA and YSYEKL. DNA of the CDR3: TGCGCCAGCAGCCAAGTACGTAATAGGCCCTATGGCTACACCTTC. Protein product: CASSQVRNRPYGYTF.

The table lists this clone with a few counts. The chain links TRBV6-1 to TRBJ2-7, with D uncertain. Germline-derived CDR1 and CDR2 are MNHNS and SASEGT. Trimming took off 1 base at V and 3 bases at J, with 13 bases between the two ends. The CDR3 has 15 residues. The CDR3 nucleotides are TGTGCCAGCAGTGAAGTGGGTTTCATTATCTACGAGCAGTACTTC. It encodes CASSEVGFIIYEQYF.

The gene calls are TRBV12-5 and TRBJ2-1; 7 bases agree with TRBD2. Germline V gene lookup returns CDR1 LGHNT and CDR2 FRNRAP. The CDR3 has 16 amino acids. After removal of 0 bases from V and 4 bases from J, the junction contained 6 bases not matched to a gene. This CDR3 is CASGLVRPAGYNEQFF. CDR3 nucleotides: TGTGCTAGTGGTTTGGTACGCCCAGCGGGGTACAATGAGCAGTTCTTC. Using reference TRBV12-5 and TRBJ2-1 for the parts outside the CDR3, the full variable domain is DARVTQTPRHKVTEMGQEVTMRCQPILGHNTVFWYRQTMMQGLELLAYFRNRAPLDDSGMPKDRFSAEMPDATLATLKIQPSEPRDSAVYFCASGLVRPAGYNEQFFGPGTRLTVL.

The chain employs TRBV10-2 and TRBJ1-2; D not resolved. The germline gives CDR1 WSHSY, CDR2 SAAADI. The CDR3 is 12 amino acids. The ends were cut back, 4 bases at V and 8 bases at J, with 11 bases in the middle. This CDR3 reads CASSALLQGYTF. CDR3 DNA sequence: TGCGCCAGCAGTGCCCTCCTACAAGGCTACACCTTC.

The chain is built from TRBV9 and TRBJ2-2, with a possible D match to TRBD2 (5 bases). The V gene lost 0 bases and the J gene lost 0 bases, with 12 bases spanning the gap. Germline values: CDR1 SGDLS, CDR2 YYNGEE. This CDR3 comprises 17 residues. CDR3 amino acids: CASSVAGSRSNTGELFF. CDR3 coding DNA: TGTGCCAGCAGCGTAGCTGGGAGTAGGTCGAACACCGGGGAGCTGTTTTTT.

This CDR3 reads CASSLEGTTTRGEQFF. In DNA form, the CDR3 reads TGTGCCAGCAGCTTAGAAGGGACCACGACTCGAGGTGAGCAGTTCTTC. The chain recombines TRBV7-2 with TRBJ2-1; the D call may be TRBD1 or TRBD2 (5 bases each). The CDR3 has 16 amino acids. Germline V gene data show CDR1 as SGHTA and CDR2 as FQGNSA. V gave up 1 base and J gave up 9 bases, with 19 bases separating them.

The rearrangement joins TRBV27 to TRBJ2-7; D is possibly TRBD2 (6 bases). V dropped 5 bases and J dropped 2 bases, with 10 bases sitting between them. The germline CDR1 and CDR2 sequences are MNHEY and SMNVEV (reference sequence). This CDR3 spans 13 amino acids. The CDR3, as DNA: TGTGCCAGCAGTGCACGGAGGGCCTACGAGCAGTACTTC. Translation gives CASSARRAYEQYF.

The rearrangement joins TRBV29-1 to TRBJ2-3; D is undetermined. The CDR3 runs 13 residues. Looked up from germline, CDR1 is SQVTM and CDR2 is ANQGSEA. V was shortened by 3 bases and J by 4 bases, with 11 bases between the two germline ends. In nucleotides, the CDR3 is TGCAGCGTTGAGGCGAAGAGGCCAGATACGCAGTATTTT. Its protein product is CSVEAKRPDTQYF.

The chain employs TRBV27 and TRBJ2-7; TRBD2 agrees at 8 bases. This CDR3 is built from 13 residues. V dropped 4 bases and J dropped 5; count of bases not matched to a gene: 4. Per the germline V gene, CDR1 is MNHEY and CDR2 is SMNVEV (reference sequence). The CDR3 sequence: CASSSGLVHEQYF. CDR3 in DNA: TGTGCCAGCAGTTCGGGACTAGTCCACGAGCAGTACTTC.